This T cell receptor (beta chain) derives from a study of T cell responses to AZD1222 COVID-19 vaccine. Method: immunoSEQ multiplex PCR; TCRdb's copy keeps in-frame clones and lacks some. The data contain tens of thousands of clones, nearly 90% of them singletons. This CDR3 region has 18 residues. The chain is built from TRBV21-1 and TRBJ1-6; TRBD1 was called by the table and not checked on the DNA. TRBV21-1 counts as a pseudogene. This TCR was sampled from an adult in good health. The sample was peripheral blood, taken on day 0 of AZD1222 vaccination. Here the CDR3 DNA reads TGTGCCAGCAGCAATACGCCGGGACAGGGGACCTATAATTCACCCCTCCACTTT. Amino acid sequence: CASSNTPGQGTYNSPLHF.